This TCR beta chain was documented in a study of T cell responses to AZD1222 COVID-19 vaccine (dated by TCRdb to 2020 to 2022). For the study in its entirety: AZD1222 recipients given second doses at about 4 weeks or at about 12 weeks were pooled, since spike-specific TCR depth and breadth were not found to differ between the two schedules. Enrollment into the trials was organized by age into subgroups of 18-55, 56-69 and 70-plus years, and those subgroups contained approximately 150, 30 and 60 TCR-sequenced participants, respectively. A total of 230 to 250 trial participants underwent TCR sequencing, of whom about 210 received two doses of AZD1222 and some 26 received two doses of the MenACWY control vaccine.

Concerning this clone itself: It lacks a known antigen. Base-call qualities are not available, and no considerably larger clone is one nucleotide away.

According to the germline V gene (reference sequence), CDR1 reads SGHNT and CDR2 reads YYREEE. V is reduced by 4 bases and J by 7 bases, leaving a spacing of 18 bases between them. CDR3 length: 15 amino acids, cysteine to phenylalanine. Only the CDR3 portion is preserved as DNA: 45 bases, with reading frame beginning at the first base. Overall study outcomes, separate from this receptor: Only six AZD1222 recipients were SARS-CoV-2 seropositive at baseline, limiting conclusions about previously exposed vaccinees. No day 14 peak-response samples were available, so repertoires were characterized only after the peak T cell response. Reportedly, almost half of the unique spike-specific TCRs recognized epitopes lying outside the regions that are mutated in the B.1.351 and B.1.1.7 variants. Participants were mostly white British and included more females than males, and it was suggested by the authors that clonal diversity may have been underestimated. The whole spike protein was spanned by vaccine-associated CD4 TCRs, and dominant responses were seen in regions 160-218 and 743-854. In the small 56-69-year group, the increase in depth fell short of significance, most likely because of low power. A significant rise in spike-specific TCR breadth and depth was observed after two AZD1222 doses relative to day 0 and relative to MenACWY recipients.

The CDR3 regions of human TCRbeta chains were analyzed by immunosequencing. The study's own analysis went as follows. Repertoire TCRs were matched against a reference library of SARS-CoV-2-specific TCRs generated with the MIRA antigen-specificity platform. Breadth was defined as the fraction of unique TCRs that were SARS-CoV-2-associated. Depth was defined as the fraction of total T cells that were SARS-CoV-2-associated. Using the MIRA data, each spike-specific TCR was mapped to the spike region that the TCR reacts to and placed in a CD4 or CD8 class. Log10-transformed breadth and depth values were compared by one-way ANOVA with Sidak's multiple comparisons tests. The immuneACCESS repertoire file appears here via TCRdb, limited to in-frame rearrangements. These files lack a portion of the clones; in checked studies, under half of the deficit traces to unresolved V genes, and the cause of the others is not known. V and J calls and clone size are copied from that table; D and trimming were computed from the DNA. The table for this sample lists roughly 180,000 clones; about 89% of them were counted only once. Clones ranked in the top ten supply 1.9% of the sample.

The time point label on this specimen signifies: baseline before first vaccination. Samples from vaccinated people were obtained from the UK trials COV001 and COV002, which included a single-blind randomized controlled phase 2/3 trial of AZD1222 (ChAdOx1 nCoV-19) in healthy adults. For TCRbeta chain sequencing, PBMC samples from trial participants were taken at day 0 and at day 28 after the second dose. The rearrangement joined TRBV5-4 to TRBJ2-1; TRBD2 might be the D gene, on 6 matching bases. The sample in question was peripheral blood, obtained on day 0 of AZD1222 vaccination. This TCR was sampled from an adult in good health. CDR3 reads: CASSPGLPIVNEQFF. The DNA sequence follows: TGTGCCAGCAGCCCGGGACTCCCCATAGTGAATGAGCAGTTCTTC.